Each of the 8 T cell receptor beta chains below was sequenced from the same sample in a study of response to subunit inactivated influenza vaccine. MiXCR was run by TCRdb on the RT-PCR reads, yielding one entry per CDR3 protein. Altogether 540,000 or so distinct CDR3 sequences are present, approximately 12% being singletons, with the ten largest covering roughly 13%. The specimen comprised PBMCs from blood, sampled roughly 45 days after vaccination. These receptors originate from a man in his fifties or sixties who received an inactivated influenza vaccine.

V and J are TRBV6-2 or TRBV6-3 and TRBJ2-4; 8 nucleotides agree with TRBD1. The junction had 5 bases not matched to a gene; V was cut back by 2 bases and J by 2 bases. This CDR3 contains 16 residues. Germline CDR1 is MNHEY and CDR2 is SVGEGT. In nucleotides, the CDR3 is TGTGCCAGCAGTTACCCCCGGACAGGGACCAAAAACATTCAGTACTTC. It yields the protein CASSYPRTGTKNIQYF.

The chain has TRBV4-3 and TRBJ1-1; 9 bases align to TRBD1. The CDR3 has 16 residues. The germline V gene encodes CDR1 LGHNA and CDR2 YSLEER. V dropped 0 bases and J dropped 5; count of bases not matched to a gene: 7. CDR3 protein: CASSQDSGTGITEAFF. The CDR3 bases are TGCGCCAGCAGCCAAGATTCCGGGACAGGGATTACTGAAGCTTTCTTT.

The CDR3 loop reads CASSLPPGAPGRIQETQYF. The CDR3 DNA is TGTGCCAGCAGTTTACCGCCAGGGGCTCCCGGCAGGATCCAAGAGACCCAGTACTTC. The chain recombines TRBV28 with TRBJ2-5; D is possibly TRBD1 (6 bases). The germline V gene encodes CDR1 MDHEN and CDR2 SYDVKM. This CDR3 is 19 amino acids long. With 2 bases removed from V and 1 base from J, the gap between germline ends came to 23 bases.

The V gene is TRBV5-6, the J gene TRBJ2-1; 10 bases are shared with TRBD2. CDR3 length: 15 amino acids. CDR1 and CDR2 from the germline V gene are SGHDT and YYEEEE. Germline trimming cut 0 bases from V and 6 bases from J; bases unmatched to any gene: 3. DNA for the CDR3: TGTGCCAGCAGCTTGGGGACTAGCGGCTTCAATGAGCAGTTCTTC. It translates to CASSLGTSGFNEQFF. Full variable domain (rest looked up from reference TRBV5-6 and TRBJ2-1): DAGVTQSPTHLIKTRGQQVTLRCSPKSGHDTVSWYQQALGQGPQFIFQYYEEEERQRGNFPDRFSGHQFPNYSSELNVNALLLGDSALYLCASSLGTSGFNEQFFGPGTRLTVL.

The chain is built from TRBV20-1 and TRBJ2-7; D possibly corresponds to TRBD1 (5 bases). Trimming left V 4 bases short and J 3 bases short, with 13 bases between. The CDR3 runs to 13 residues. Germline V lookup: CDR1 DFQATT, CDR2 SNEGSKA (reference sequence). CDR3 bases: TGCAGTGCTATTCCCTCCCAGGGCTACGAGCAGTACTTC. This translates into CSAIPSQGYEQYF.

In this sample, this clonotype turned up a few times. The CDR3 nucleotides are TGTGCCAGCAGTTCACTCGACACCTACGAGCAGTACTTC. This gives the protein CASSSLDTYEQYF. This chain joins TRBV12-3 or TRBV12-4 and TRBJ2-7; no firm D call. The CDR3 has 13 amino acids. Trimming removed 4 bases at V and 2 bases at J, with 9 bases between.

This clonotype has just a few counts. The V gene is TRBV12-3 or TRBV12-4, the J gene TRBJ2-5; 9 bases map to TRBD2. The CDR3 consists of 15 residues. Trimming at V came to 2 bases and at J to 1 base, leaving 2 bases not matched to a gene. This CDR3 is CASSLLAGIQETQYF. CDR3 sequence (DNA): TGTGCCAGCAGTTTACTAGCGGGAATCCAAGAGACCCAGTACTTC.

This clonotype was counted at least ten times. In DNA form, the CDR3 reads TGTGCCAGCAGTTTTGGGTCCCCCCGCAGCAATCAGCCCCAGCATTTT. This gives the protein CASSFGSPRSNQPQHF. This sequence joins TRBV12-3 or TRBV12-4 and TRBJ1-5; D remains ambiguous. The V end was cut by 3 bases, the J end by 1 base, with 13 bases between. The CDR3 loop spans 16 amino acids.